This is a list of T cell receptor beta chains from one sample in a study of memory CD4+ T cells and cytomegalovirus serostatus. Sequencing used immunoSEQ multiplex PCR; TCRdb keeps in-frame clones, though not all of them. The sample yields about 82,000 clones, roughly 80% seen once. Input material: memory CD4+ T cells from blood. Receptor source: an adult in good health and CMV-seronegative. Both conserved end residues are part of each CDR3. Fields, in order: J gene, clone size, V gene, D gene, CDR3 DNA, CDR3 protein. D genes are given only for firm matches. Clone size appears in some rows only: once, few, many, or a class for an expanded clone.

>TRBJ2-5|.|TRBV7-9|TRBD2
TGTGCCAGCAGCCGCGGAACTAGCGCCGAGGGAGAGACCCAGTACTTC
CASSRGTSAEGETQYF
>TRBJ1-2|.|TRBV28|TRBD1
TGTGCCAGCAGCGCTCGACAGGGAAGGGTAGGGGGCTACACCTTC
CASSARQGRVGGYTF
>TRBJ2-1|.|TRBV30|.
TGTGCCTGGAGTGTGTGGGGTCGGGGTGAGCAGTTCTTC
CAWSVWGRGEQFF
>TRBJ1-6|.|TRBV6-4|.
TGTGCCAGCAGGCCTAGACAGGCTGATAATTCACCCCTCCACTTT
CASRPRQADNSPLHF
>TRBJ1-6|.|TRBV9|.
TGTGCCAGCAGCAAAGAGGCCCGGTATTCACCCCTCCACTTT
CASSKEARYSPLHF
>TRBJ1-4|.|TRBV5-4|TRBD1
TGTGCCAGCAGCCTATCAACCCGACAGGGGGCATCTAATGAAAAACTGTTTTTT
CASSLSTRQGASNEKLFF
>TRBJ2-3|few|TRBV11-1|.
TGTGCCAGCAGCTTAACCCCGGGACACCTTACCCGCACAGATACGCAGTATTTT
CASSLTPGHLTRTDTQYF
>TRBJ1-5|.|TRBV18|.
TGTGCCAGCTCACCTAGAGCGACAGGTAATCAGCCCCAGCATTTT
CASSPRATGNQPQHF
>TRBJ2-2|.|TRBV18|.
TGTGCCAGCTCACCCCCGACGAACACCGGGGAGCTGTTTTTT
CASSPPTNTGELFF
>TRBJ1-1|few|TRBV27|TRBD1
TGTGCCAGCAGCAGGGGGACTGAAGCTTTCTTT
CASSRGTEAFF
>TRBJ2-7|few|TRBV6-5|.
TGTGCCAGCAGTAGACAGTACGAGCAGTACTTC
CASSRQYEQYF
>TRBJ2-2|once|TRBV4-2|.
TGTGCCAGCAGCCAAGTAACCGGGGGGAACACCGGGGAGCTGTTTTTT
CASSQVTGGNTGELFF
>TRBJ2-3|.|TRBV18|.
TGTGCCAGCTCACCCCCGAACCCTAGCACAGATACGCAGTATTTT
CASSPPNPSTDTQYF
>TRBJ1-5|.|TRBV11-2|.
TGTGCCAGCAGCTTATTGGGTGATAGCAATCAGCCCCAGCATTTT
CASSLLGDSNQPQHF
>TRBJ2-5|once|TRBV2|TRBD2
TGTGCCAGCAAAGGCGGGGGGTACCAAGAGACCCAGTACTTC
CASKGGGYQETQYF
>TRBJ2-3|.|TRBV27|.
TGTGCCAGCAGTTTAATTGGGGCCCTCAGCACAGATACGCAGTATTTT
CASSLIGALSTDTQYF
>TRBJ2-1|.|TRBV7-3|TRBD2
TGTGCCAGCAGCTTACTAGCGGGGGGTGAGGTTGAGCAGTTCTTC
CASSLLAGGEVEQFF
>TRBJ1-1|.|TRBV18|.
TGTGCCAGCTCGGCGCCCGGGAACACTGAAGCTTTCTTT
CASSAPGNTEAFF
>TRBJ2-2|.|TRBV19|TRBD2
TGTGCCAGTAGTCTCAGGACTAGTGGCACCGGGGAGCTGTTTTTT
CASSLRTSGTGELFF
>TRBJ2-1|few|TRBV2|TRBD2
TGTGCCAGCAGCATGGAGGCAGCGGGGGGAATCGATGAGCAGTTCTTC
CASSMEAAGGIDEQFF
>TRBJ1-3|.|TRBV28|.
TGTGCCAGCAGCTCGGACAGACTAGCTGGAAACACCATATATTTT
CASSSDRLAGNTIYF
>TRBJ1-1|.|TRBV11-3|.
TGTGCCAGCAGCCCAAACACAGGGAACACTGAAGCTTTCTTT
CASSPNTGNTEAFF
>TRBJ1-4|.|TRBV6-1|.
TGTGCCACCCTCCGAGCCCTAGGACGGGAAAAACTGTTTTTT
CATLRALGREKLFF
>TRBJ2-7|once|TRBV11-2|.
TGTGCCAGCAGCTTAGGACTGGTAACCGTCTACGAGCAGTACTTC
CASSLGLVTVYEQYF
>TRBJ2-7|.|TRBV9|TRBD2
TGTGCCAGCAGCGTAGGGGGGACTAGCGGGGGCGACTACGAGCAGTACTTC
CASSVGGTSGGDYEQYF
>TRBJ1-1|few|TRBV14|.
TGTGCCAGCAGCCAAGGACGGTATACTGAAGCTTTCTTT
CASSQGRYTEAFF
>TRBJ1-2|.|TRBV5-4|.
TGTGCCAGCAGCAAGGGGGGGGAGGTAAAACATGGCTACACCTTC
CASSKGGEVKHGYTF
>TRBJ1-5|.|TRBV7-9|TRBD1
TGTGCCAGCAGCTTAGACAGGGGCCAGCCCCAGCATTTT
CASSLDRGQPQHF
>TRBJ1-5|.|TRBV7-2|.
TGTGCCAGCAGCTTCAAAGGGGACCAGCCCCAGCATTTT
CASSFKGDQPQHF